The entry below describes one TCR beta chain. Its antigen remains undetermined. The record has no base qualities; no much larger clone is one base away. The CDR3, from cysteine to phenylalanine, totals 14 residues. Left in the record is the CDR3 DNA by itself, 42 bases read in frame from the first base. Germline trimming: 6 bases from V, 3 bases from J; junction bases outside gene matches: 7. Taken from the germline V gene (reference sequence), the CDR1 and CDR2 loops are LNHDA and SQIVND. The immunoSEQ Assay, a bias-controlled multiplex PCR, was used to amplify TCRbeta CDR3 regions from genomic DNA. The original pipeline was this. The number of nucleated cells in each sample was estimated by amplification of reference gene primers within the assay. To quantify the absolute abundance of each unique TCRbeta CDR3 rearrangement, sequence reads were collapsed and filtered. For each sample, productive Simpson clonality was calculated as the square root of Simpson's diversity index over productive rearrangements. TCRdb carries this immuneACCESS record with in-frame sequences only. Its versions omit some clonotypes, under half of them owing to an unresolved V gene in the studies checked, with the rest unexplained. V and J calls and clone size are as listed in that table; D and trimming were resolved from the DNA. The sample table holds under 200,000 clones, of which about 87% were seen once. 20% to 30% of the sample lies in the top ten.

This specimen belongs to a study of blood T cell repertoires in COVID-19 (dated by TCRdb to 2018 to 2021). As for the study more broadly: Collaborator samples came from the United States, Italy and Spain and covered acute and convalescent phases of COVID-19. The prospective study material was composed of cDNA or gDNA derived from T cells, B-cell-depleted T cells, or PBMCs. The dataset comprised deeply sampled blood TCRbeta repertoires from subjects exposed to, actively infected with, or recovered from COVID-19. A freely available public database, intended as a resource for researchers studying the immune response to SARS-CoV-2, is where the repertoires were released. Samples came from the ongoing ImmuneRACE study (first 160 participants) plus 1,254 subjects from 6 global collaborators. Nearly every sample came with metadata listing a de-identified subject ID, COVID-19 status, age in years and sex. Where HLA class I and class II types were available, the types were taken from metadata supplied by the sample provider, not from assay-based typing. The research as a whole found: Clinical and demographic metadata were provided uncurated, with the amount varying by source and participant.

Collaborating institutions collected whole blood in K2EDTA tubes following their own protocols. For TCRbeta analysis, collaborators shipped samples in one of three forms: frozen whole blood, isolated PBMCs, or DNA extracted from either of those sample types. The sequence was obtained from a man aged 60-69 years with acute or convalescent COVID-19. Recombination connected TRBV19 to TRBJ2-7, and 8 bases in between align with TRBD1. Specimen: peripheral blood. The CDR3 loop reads CASRGQGRGYEQYF. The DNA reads TGTGCCAGTAGAGGACAGGGTCGTGGCTACGAGCAGTACTTC. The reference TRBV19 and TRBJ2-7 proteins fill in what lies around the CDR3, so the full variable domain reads DGGITQSPKYLFRKEGQNVTLSCEQNLNHDAMYWYRQDPGQGLRLIYYSQIVNDFQKGDIAEGYSVSREKKESFPLTVTSAQKNPTAFYLCASRGQGRGYEQYFGPGTRLTVT.